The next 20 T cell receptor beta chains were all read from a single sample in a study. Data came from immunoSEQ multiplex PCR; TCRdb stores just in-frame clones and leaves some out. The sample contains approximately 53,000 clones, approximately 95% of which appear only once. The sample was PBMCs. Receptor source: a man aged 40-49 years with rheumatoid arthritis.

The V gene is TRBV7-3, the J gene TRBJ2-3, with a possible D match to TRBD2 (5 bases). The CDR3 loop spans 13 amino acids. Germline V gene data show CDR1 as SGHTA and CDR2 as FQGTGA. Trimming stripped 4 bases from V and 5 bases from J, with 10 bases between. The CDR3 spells CASSSAAGDTQYF. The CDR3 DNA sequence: TGTGCCAGCAGCTCCGCCGCGGGAGATACGCAGTATTTT.

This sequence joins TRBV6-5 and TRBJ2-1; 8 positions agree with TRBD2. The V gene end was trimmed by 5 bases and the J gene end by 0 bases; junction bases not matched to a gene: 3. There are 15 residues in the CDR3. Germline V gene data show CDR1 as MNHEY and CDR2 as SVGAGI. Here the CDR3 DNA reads TGTGCCAGCAGTCGCGGGGGGAGCTCCTACAATGAGCAGTTCTTC. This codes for CASSRGGSSYNEQFF.

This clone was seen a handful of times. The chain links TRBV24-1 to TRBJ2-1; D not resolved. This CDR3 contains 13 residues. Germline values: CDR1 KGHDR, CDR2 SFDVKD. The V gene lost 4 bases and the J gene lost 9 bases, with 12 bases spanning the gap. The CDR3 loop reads CATSEGGRSEQFF. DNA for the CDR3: TGTGCCACCAGTGAGGGCGGACGGAGTGAGCAGTTCTTC.

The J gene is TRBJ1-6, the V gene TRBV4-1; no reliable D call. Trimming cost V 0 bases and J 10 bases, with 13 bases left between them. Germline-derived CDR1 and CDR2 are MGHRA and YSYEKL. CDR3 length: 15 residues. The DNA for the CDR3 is TGCGCCAGCAGCCAAGATCCCCGGGGAGGGTCACCCCTCCACTTT. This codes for CASSQDPRGGSPLHF.

This CDR3 is CASSYLGGSKETQYF. Written as DNA, the CDR3 is TGTGCCAGCAGCTACCTGGGGGGATCGAAGGAGACCCAGTACTTC. The rearrangement uses TRBV2 and TRBJ2-5, with a possible D match to TRBD2 (6 bases). Germline V CDR1 and CDR2: SNHLY, FYNNEI. The CDR3 totals 15 residues. V was clipped by 6 bases and J by 5 bases, with 19 bases between them.

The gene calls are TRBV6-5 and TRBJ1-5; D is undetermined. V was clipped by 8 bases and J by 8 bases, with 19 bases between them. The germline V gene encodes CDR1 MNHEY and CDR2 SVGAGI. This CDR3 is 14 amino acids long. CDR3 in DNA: TGTGCCAGCGTAAGGGAGCGTCTTGGCGAGCCCCAGCATTTT. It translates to CASVRERLGEPQHF.

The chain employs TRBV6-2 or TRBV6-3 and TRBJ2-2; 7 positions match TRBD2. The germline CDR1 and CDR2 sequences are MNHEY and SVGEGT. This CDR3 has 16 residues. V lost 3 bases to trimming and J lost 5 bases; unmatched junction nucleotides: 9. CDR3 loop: CASSYPRLAETGELFF. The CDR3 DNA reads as TGTGCCAGCAGTTATCCCCGACTAGCTGAGACCGGGGAGCTGTTTTTT.

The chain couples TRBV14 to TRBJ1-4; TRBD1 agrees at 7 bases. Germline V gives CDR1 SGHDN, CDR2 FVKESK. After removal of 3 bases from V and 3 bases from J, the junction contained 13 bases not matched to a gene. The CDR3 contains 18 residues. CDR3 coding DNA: TGTGCCAGCAGCCATCCCACCGGTCGGGACAGAGCTAATGAAAAACTGTTTTTT. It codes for CASSHPTGRDRANEKLFF.

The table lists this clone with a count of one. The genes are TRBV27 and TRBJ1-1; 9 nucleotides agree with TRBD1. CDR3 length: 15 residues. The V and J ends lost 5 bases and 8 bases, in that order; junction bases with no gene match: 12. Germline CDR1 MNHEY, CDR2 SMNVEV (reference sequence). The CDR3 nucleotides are TGTGCCAGCAGTCTCCTAGTCCCGGGACAGGGCGAAGCTTTCTTT. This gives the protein CASSLLVPGQGEAFF.

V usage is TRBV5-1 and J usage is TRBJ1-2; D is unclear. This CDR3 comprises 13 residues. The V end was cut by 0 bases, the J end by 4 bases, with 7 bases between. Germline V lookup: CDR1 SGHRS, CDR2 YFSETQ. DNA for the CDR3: TGCGCCAGCAGCTTGGGGGTTGGCTATGGCTACACCTTC. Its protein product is CASSLGVGYGYTF.

This chain's CDR3 is CASTRDTHSNQPQHF. CDR3 sequence (DNA): TGTGCCAGCACCCGAGACACACATAGCAATCAGCCCCAGCATTTT. The chain has TRBV2 and TRBJ1-5; D remains ambiguous. Germline CDR1 is SNHLY and CDR2 is FYNNEI. The V gene lost 7 bases and the J gene lost 0 bases, with 13 bases spanning the gap. The length of the CDR3 is 15 residues.

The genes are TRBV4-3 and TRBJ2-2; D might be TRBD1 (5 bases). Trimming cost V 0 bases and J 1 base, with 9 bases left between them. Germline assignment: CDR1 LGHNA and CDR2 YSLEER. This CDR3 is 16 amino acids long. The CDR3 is CASSQESGRNTGELFF. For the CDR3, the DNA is TGCGCCAGCAGCCAAGAATCAGGGCGGAACACCGGGGAGCTGTTTTTT.

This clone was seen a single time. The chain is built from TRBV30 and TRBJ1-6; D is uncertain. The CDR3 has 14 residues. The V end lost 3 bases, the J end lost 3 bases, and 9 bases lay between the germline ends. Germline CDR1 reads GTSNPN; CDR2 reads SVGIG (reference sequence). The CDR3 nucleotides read TGTGCCTGGAGCGTAGGAAACTATAATTCACCCCTCCACTTT. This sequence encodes CAWSVGNYNSPLHF.

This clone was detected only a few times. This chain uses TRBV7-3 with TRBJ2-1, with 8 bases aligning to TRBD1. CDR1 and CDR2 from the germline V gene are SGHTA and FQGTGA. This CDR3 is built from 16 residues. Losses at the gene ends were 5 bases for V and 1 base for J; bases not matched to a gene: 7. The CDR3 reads CASSPQGATSYNEQFF. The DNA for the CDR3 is TGTGCCAGCAGCCCGCAGGGGGCGACGTCCTACAATGAGCAGTTCTTC.

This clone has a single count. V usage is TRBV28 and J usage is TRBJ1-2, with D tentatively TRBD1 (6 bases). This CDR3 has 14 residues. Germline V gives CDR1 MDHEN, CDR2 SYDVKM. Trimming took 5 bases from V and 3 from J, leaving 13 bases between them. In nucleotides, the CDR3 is TGTGCCAGCAGTCTACTACAGGGAGACTATGGCTACACCTTC. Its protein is CASSLLQGDYGYTF.

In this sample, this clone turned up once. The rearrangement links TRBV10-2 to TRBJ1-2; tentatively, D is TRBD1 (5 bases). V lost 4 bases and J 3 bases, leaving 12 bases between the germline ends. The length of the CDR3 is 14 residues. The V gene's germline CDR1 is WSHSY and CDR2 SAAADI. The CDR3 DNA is TGCGCCAGCAGTGGGGGGGATGGGGACTATGGCTACACCTTC. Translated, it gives CASSGGDGDYGYTF.

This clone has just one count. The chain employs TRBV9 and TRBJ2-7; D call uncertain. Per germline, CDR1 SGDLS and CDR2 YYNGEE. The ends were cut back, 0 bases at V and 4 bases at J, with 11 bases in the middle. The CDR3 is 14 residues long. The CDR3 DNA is TGTGCCAGCAGCGTAGCTCCAGCCTCATACGAGCAGTACTTC. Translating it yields CASSVAPASYEQYF. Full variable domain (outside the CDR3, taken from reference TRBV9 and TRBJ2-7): DSGVTQTPKHLITATGQRVTLRCSPRSGDLSVYWYQQSLDQGLQFLIQYYNGEERAKGNILERFSAQQFPDLHSELNLSSLELGDSALYFCASSVAPASYEQYFGPGTRLTVT.

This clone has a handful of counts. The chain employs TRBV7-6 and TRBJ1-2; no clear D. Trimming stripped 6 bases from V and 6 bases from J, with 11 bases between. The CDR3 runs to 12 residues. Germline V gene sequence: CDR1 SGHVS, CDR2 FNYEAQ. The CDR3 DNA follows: TGTGCCAGCAGTTCAGACTACCATGGCTACACCTTC. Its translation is CASSSDYHGYTF.

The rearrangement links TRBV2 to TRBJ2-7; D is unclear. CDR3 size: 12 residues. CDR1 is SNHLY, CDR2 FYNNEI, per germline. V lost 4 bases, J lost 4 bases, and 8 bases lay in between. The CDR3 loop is CASSAGWYEQYF. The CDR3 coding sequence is TGTGCCAGCAGTGCCGGGTGGTACGAGCAGTACTTC. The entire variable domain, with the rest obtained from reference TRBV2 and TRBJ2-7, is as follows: EPEVTQTPSHQVTQMGQEVILRCVPISNHLYFYWYRQILGQKVEFLVSFYNNEISEKSEIFDDQFSVERPDGSNFTLKIRSTKLEDSAMYFCASSAGWYEQYFGPGTRLTVT.

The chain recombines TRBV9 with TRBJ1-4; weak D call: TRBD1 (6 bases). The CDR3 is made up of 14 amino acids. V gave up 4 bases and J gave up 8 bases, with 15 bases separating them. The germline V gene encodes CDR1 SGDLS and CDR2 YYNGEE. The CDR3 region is CASSRRGGEEKLFF. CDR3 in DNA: TGTGCCAGCAGCCGCCGGGGGGGCGAAGAAAAACTGTTTTTT.